These 15 T cell receptor beta chains were all obtained from the same sample, sequenced in a study of CD8 T cell repertoires and HIV-1 epitope variants. TCRdb's copy holds only in-frame clones and misses some; the assay was immunoSEQ multiplex PCR. Here the sample spans some 1,100 clones, roughly 70% being singletons. These TCRs' antigens remain unknown. Material for sequencing was cultured CD8+ T cells derived from PBMCs. The receptors come from a male donor with HIV.

The V gene is TRBV19, the J gene TRBJ1-1; D is unresolved. V was cut by 9 bases and J by 6 bases, with 14 bases left in between. The CDR3 is made up of 12 amino acids. Germline CDR1 is LNHDA and CDR2 is SQIVND (reference sequence). The CDR3 loop is CASNGAGPEAFF. CDR3 nucleotides: TGTGCCAGCAATGGCGCGGGTCCTGAAGCTTTCTTT.

The J gene is TRBJ2-1, the V gene TRBV28, with TRBD2 matching 12 bases. The germline V gene encodes CDR1 MDHEN and CDR2 SYDVKM. J lost 8 bases, V lost 2 bases, and 4 bases had no gene match. This CDR3 spans 15 amino acids. The CDR3 spells CASSLTSGRYDEQFF. For the CDR3, the DNA is TGTGCCAGCAGTTTAACTAGCGGGAGGTATGATGAGCAGTTCTTC.

The chain has TRBV28 and TRBJ2-1; 9 nucleotides line up with TRBD1. Per the germline V gene, CDR1 is MDHEN and CDR2 is SYDVKM. Trimming cost V 5 bases and J 8 bases; bases outside gene matches: 10. The CDR3 has 15 residues. The CDR3 spells CASSATGGDSYEQFF. The CDR3 nucleotides read TGTGCCAGCAGTGCCACAGGGGGCGACTCATATGAGCAGTTCTTC.

This clone was counted a few times. The chain links TRBV6-1 to TRBJ2-3; 13 bases align to TRBD2. With V trimmed by 3 bases and J by 4 bases, 1 base remained unmatched. This CDR3 has 15 residues. Germline V lookup: CDR1 MNHNS, CDR2 SASEGT. This chain's CDR3 is CASSETSGRPDTQYF. CDR3 nucleotides: TGTGCCAGCAGTGAGACTAGCGGGAGGCCAGATACGCAGTATTTT.

This clone appeared a few times. This chain links TRBV29-1 with TRBJ2-3, with D possibly matching TRBD2 (5 bases). Germline V CDR1 and CDR2: SQVTM, ANQGSEA. Deletions cut 7 bases from V and 2 bases from J, with 16 bases between. The CDR3 spans 14 residues. As DNA, the CDR3 is TGCAGCGCGGCGGGCACCGAGTCCACAGATACGCAGTATTTT. Translated, it gives CSAAGTESTDTQYF.

This chain joins TRBV13 and TRBJ1-3; 7 bases align to TRBD1. The CDR3 loop spans 15 amino acids. V shed 5 bases, J shed 5 bases, and the junction held 9 bases outside the gene matches. The germline CDR1 and CDR2 sequences are PRHDT and FYEKMQ (reference sequence). In DNA form, the CDR3 reads TGTGCCAGCAGCCCTGACAGGGACGGGCGAAACACCATATATTTT. It translates to CASSPDRDGRNTIYF.

The J gene is TRBJ1-1, the V gene TRBV28; a weak D match, TRBD1 (6 bases). V was cut by 3 bases and J by 5 bases, with 10 bases left in between. The CDR3 has 13 residues. Germline V lookup: CDR1 MDHEN, CDR2 SYDVKM. CDR3 amino acids: CASSLSRGTEAFF. CDR3 in DNA: TGTGCCAGCAGTTTGAGCAGGGGAACTGAAGCTTTCTTT.

This clone was seen only once. The chain combines TRBV6-5 with TRBJ1-6; TRBD1 is a possible D gene (6 bases). This CDR3 spans 13 amino acids. V dropped 0 bases and J dropped 10 bases, with 7 bases sitting between them. Germline-derived CDR1 and CDR2 are MNHEY and SVGAGI. Here the CDR3 reads CASSYSQGSPLHF. Written as DNA, the CDR3 is TGTGCCAGCAGTTACTCGCAGGGGTCACCCCTCCACTTT.

This clone was seen more than once but under ten times. The rearrangement joins TRBV2 to TRBJ2-1; 8 positions agree with TRBD1. The J segment lost 2 bases and the V segment lost 6 bases, leaving 12 bases of the junction unmatched. CDR3 length: 17 amino acids. Germline-derived CDR1 and CDR2 are SNHLY and FYNNEI. CDR3 sequence reads: CASSSIGQGATYNEQFF. The CDR3 DNA sequence: TGTGCCAGCAGCTCCATCGGGCAGGGGGCCACCTACAATGAGCAGTTCTTC.

V gene TRBV28 combines with J gene TRBJ2-3; possible D gene TRBD2, 6 bases. Per germline, CDR1 MDHEN and CDR2 SYDVKM. The CDR3 extends over 15 amino acids. The V gene lost 6 bases and the J gene lost 2 bases, with 15 bases spanning the gap. CDR3 sequence reads: CASRRGTYYTDTQYF. Here the CDR3 DNA reads TGTGCCAGCAGACGCGGGACTTACTACACAGATACGCAGTATTTT.

The chain recombines TRBV29-1 with TRBJ2-3; a possible D gene is TRBD2 (5 bases). Germline loops: CDR1 SQVTM, CDR2 ANQGSEA. CDR3 length: 15 residues. V gave up 1 base and J gave up 4 bases, with 15 bases separating them. The CDR3 DNA follows: TGCAGCGTTGAAGGCGGACCGCCGAGGGCAGATACGCAGTATTTT. Encoded protein: CSVEGGPPRADTQYF.

The chain combines TRBV9 with TRBJ1-2; perhaps TRBD1 as D (5 bases). Per germline, CDR1 SGDLS and CDR2 YYNGEE. V lost 4 bases, J lost 8 bases, and 15 bases lay in between. CDR3 length equals 13 residues. CDR3 residues: CASSPAGVQGYTF. The CDR3 DNA follows: TGTGCCAGCAGCCCCGCGGGGGTTCAAGGCTACACCTTC.

This clone has just a few counts. The rearrangement joins TRBV5-1 to TRBJ1-5; 7 bases align to TRBD1. CDR1 and CDR2 from the germline V gene are SGHRS and YFSETQ. This CDR3 contains 13 residues. The ends lost 4 bases at V and 5 bases at J; junction bases unmatched: 3. CDR3 sequence: CASSPTGHQPQHF. The CDR3, as DNA: TGCGCCAGCAGCCCGACAGGGCATCAGCCCCAGCATTTT.

The genes are TRBV30 and TRBJ1-5, with TRBD1 matching over 7 bases. This CDR3 region has 15 residues. The junction had 11 bases not matched to a gene; V was cut back by 2 bases and J by 7 bases. Germline V gives CDR1 GTSNPN, CDR2 SVGIG (reference sequence). CDR3 bases: TGTGCCTGGAGTTCTGGGACAGCCCAGGGGCAGCCCCAGCATTTT. It is translated as CAWSSGTAQGQPQHF.

The chain combines TRBV6-5 with TRBJ2-7; D might be TRBD2 (6 bases). Germline-derived CDR1 and CDR2 are MNHEY and SVGAGI. The CDR3 has 14 residues. Trimming stripped 5 bases from V and 0 bases from J, with 11 bases between. The CDR3: CASSPLAYSYEQYF. In DNA form, the CDR3 reads TGTGCCAGCAGTCCTCTAGCGTACTCCTACGAGCAGTACTTC.